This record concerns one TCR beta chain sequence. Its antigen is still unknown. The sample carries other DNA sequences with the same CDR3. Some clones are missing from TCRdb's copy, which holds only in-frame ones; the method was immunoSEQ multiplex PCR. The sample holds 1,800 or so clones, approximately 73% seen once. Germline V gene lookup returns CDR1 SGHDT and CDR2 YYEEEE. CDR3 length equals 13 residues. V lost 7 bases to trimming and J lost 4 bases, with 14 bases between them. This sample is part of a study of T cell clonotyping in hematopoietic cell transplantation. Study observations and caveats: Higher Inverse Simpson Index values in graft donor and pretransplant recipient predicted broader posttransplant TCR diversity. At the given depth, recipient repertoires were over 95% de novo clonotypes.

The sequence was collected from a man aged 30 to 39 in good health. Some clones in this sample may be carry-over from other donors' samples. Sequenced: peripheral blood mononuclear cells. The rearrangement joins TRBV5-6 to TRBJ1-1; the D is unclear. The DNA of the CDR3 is TGTGCCAGCGCCCCATGGGGTCCCACTGAAGCTTTCTTT. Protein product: CASAPWGPTEAFF.